This T cell receptor (beta chain) was captured by sequencing in a study of cytomegalovirus exposure and HLA in healthy donors. Findings and caveats of the study: Analysis performed later showed TCR beta chains linked to HLA being more clonally expanded than equally common others. The study reported that TCR beta sequences accurately predicted HLA-A and HLA-B alleles in most subjects. The investigators catalogued under 200 TCR beta chains as cytomegalovirus-associated.

PCR amplification relied on 60 Vbeta primers (plus 13 Jbeta primers). Repertoires were generated with immunoSEQ multiplex PCR, while TCRdb's copy carries only in-frame clones and drops some. Of about 100,000 clones listed, around three quarters were seen once; the top ten hold approximately 4.2%. This CDR3 spans 16 amino acids. CDR1 and CDR2 from the germline V gene are GTSNPN and SVGIG (reference sequence). The V and J ends lost 6 bases and 0 bases respectively, with 18 bases between them. At the time of sampling, donors were nominally healthy, though unrecorded immune exposures were likely. Notes on this clone: Its antigen is undetermined.

The clonotype comes from a female donor in good health and CMV-seropositive. J is TRBJ1-5 and V is TRBV30, with D maybe TRBD1 (6 bases). Sequenced sample: PBMCs. The CDR3 is CACQGQSSYSNQPQHF. The CDR3 region has the DNA TGTGCCTGCCAAGGACAGAGCTCTTATAGCAATCAGCCCCAGCATTTT.